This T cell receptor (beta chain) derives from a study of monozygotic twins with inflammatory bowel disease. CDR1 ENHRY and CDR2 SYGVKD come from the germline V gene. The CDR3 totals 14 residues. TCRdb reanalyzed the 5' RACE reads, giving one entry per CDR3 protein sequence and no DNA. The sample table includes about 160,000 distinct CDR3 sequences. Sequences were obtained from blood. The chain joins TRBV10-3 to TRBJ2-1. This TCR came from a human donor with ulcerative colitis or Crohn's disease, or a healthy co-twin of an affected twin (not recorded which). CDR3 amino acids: CAISEAGSYNEQFF.